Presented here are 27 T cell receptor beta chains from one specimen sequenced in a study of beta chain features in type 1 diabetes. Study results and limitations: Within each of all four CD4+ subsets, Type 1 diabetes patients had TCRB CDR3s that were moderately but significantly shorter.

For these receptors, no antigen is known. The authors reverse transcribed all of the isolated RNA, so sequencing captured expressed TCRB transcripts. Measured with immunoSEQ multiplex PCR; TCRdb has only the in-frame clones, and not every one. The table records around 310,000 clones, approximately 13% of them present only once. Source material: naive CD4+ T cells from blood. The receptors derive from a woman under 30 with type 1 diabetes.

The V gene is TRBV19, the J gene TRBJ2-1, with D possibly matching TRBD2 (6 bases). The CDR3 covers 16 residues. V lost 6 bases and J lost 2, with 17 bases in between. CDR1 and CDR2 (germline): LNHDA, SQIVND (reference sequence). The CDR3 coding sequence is TGTGCCAGTAGGCCCCTATTTGGGGGGACCTACAATGAGCAGTTCTTC. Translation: CASRPLFGGTYNEQFF.

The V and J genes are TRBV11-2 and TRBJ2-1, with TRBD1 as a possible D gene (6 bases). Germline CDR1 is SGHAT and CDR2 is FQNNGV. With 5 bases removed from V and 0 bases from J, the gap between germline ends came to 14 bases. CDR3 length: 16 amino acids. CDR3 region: CASSPQGSLSYNEQFF. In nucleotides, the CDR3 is TGTGCCAGCAGCCCACAGGGCTCCCTCTCCTACAATGAGCAGTTCTTC.

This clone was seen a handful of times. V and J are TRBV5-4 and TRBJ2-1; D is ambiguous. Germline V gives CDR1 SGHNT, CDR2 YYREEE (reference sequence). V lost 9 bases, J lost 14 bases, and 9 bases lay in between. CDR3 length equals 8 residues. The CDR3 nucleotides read TGTGCCACCTCCTACGAGTTCTTC. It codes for CATSYEFF. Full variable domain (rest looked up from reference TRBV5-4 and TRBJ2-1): ETGVTQSPTHLIKTRGQQVTLRCSSQSGHNTVSWYQQALGQGPQFIFQYYREEENGRGNFPPRFSGLQFPNYSSELNVNALELDDSALYLCATSYEFFGPGTRLTVL.

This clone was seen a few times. The CDR3, as DNA: TGCGCCAGCAGCCCACATCTGACTAGCGGGAGGATAGAGCAGTTCTTC. Its translation is CASSPHLTSGRIEQFF. The chain links TRBV4-1 to TRBJ2-1, with TRBD2 identical over 13 bases. The germline V gene has CDR1 MGHRA and CDR2 YSYEKL. CDR3 length: 16 amino acids. The V segment lost 4 bases and the J segment 10 bases; nucleotides outside the gene matches: 10.

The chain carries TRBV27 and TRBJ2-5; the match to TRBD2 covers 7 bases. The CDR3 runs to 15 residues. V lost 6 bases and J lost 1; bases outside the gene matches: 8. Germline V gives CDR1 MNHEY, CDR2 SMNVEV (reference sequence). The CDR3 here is CASRMRAGAQETQYF. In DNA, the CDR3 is TGTGCCAGCAGAATGAGGGCGGGAGCCCAAGAGACCCAGTACTTC.

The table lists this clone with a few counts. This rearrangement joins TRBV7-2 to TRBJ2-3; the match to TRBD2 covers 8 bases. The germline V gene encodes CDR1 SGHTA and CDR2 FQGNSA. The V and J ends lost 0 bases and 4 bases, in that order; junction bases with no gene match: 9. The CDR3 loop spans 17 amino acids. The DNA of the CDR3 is TGTGCCAGCAGCTTAGCGCAAGCGGGAGCGGGATCAGATACGCAGTATTTT. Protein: CASSLAQAGAGSDTQYF.

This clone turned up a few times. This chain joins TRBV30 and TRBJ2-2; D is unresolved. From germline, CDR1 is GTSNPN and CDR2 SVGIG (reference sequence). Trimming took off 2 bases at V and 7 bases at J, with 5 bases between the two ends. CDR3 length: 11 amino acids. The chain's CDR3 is CAWSRDGELFF. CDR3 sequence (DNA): TGTGCCTGGAGTCGAGACGGGGAGCTGTTTTTT. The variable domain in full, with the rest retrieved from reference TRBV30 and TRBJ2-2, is SQTIHQWPATLVQPVGSPLSLECTVEGTSNPNLYWYRQAAGRGLQLLFYSVGIGQISSEVPQNLSASRPQDRQFILSSKKLLLSDSGFYLCAWSRDGELFFGEGSRLTVL.

The CDR3 DNA sequence: TGTGCCAGCAGTTACACAGACGGCTACACCGGGGAGCTGTTTTTT. This gives the protein CASSYTDGYTGELFF. The chain uses TRBV6-5 and TRBJ2-2; D unclear. The CDR3 totals 15 residues. The germline V gene has CDR1 MNHEY and CDR2 SVGAGI. The ends were cut back, 2 bases at V and 3 bases at J, with 10 bases in the middle.

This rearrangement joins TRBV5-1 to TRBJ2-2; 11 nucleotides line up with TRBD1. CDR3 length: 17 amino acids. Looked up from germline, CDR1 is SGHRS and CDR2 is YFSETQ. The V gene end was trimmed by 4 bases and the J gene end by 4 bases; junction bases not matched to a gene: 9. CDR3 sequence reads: CASSQWSGTGGTGELFF. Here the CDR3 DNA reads TGCGCCAGCAGCCAGTGGTCAGGGACAGGGGGCACCGGGGAGCTGTTTTTT.

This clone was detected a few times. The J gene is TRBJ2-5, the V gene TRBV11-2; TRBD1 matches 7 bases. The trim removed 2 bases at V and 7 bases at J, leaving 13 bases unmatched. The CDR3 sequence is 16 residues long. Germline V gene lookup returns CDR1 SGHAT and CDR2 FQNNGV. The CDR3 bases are TGTGCCAGCAGCTTACTAGGGACAGACGGTTCGGGGACCCAGTACTTC. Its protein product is CASSLLGTDGSGTQYF.

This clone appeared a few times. CDR3 coding DNA: TGTGCCTGGAGTGCTCCGGCCCTTAGACAGGGGTACACAGATACGCAGTATTTT. The encoded protein is CAWSAPALRQGYTDTQYF. V gene TRBV30 combines with J gene TRBJ2-3, with 8 bases that match TRBD1. With 1 base clipped from V and 2 bases from J, the junction kept 14 bases outside the gene matches. Germline values: CDR1 GTSNPN, CDR2 SVGIG (reference sequence). This CDR3 contains 18 residues.

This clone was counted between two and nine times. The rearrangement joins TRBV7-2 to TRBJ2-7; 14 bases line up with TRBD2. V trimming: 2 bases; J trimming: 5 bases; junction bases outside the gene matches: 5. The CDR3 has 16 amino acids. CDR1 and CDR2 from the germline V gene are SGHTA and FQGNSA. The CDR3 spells CASSLFGTSGSNEQYV. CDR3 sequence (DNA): TGTGCCAGCAGCTTATTTGGGACTAGCGGGAGCAACGAGCAGTACGTC.

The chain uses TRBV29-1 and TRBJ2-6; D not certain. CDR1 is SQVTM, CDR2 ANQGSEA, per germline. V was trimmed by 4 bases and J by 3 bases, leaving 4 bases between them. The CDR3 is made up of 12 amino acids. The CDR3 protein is CSVGGGANVLTF. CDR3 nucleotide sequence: TGCAGCGTTGGAGGTGGGGCCAACGTCCTGACTTTC.

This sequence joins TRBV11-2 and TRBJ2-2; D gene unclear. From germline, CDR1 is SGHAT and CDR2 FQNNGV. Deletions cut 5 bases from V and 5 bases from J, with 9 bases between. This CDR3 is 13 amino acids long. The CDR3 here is CASSIERTGELFF. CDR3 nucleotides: TGTGCCAGCAGCATCGAACGGACCGGGGAGCTGTTTTTT.

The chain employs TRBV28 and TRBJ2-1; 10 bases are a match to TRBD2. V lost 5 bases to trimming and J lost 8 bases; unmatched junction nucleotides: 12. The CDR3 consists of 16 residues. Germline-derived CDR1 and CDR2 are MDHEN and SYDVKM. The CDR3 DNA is TGTGCCAGCAGTCTCAGGGCTAGCGGGAGTGGCTATGAGCAGTTCTTC. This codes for CASSLRASGSGYEQFF.

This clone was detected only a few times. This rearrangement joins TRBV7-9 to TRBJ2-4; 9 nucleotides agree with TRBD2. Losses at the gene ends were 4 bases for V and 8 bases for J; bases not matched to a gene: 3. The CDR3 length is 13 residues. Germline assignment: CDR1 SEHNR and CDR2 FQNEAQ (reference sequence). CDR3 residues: CASSSRLADIQYF. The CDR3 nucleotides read TGTGCCAGCAGCTCCCGACTAGCGGACATTCAGTACTTC.

This CDR3 reads CSASGRGALFF. The DNA of the CDR3 is TGCAGTGCTAGCGGACGGGGGGCACTGTTTTTT. The chain carries TRBV20-1 and TRBJ1-4; D is perhaps TRBD1 (6 bases). Germline V gene data show CDR1 as DFQATT and CDR2 as SNEGSKA (reference sequence). Trimming took off 3 bases at V and 13 bases at J, with 12 bases between the two ends. The CDR3 is 11 residues long.

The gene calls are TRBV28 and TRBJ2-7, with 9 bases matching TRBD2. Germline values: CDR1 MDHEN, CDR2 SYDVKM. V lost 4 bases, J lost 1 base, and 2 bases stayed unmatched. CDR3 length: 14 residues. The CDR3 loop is CASSSSGASYEQYV. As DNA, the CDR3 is TGTGCCAGCAGTTCTAGCGGGGCATCCTACGAGCAGTACGTC.

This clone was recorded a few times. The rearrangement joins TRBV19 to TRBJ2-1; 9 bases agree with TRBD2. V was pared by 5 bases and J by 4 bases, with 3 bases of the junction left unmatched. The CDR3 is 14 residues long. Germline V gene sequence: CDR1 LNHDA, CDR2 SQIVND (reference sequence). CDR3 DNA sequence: TGTGCCAGTAGTCGACTAGCGGTATACAATGAGCAGTTCTTC. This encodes CASSRLAVYNEQFF.

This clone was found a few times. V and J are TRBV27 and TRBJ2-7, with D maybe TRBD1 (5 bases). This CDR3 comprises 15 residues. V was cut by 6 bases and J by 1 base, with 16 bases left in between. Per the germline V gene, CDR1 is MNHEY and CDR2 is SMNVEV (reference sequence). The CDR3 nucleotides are TGTGCCAGCAGCCTGCCATTGGACAATTCCTACGAGCAGTACTTC. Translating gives CASSLPLDNSYEQYF.

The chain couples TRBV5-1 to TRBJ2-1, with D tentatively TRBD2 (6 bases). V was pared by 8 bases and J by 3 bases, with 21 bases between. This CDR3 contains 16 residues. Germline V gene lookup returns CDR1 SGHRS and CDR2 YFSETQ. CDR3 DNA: TGCGCCAGGCCCTTGCGTCCTTGGCGGGGCTACAATGAGCAGTTCTTC. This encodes CARPLRPWRGYNEQFF.

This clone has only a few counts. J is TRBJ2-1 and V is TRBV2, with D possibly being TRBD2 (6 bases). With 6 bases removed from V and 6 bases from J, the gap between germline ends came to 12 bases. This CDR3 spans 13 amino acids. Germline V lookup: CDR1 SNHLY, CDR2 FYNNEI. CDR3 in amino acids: CASREGIINEQFF. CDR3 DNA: TGTGCCAGCAGGGAGGGCATCATCAATGAGCAGTTCTTC.

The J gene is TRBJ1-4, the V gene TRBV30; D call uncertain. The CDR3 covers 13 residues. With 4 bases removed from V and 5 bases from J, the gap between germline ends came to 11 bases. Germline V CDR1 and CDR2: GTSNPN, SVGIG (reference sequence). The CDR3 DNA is TGTGCCTGGACGAGAAGCTGGAATGAAAAACTGTTTTTT. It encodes CAWTRSWNEKLFF. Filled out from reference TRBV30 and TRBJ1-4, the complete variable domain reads SQTIHQWPATLVQPVGSPLSLECTVEGTSNPNLYWYRQAAGRGLQLLFYSVGIGQISSEVPQNLSASRPQDRQFILSSKKLLLSDSGFYLCAWTRSWNEKLFFGSGTQLSVL.

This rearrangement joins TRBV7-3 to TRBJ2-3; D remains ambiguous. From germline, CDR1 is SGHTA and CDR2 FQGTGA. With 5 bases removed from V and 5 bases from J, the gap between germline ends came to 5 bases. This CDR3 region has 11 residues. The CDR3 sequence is CASSQEDTQYF. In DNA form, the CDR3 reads TGTGCCAGCAGCCAGGAAGATACGCAGTATTTT.

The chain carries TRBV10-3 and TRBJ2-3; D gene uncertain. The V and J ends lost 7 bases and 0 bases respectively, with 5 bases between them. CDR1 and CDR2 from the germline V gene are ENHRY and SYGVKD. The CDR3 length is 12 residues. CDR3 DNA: TGTGCCATCAAGCACAGCACAGATACGCAGTATTTT. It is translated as CAIKHSTDTQYF.

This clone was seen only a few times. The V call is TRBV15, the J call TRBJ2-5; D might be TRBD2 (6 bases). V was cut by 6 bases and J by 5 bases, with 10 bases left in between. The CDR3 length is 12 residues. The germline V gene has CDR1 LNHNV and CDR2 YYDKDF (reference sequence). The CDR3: CATRRREETQYF. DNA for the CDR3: TGTGCCACCAGACGTCGGGAGGAGACCCAGTACTTC.

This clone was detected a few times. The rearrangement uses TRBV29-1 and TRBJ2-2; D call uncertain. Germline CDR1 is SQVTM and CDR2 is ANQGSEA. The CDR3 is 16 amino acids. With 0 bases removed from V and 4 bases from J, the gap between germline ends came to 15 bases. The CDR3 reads CSVEDRVTQATGELFF. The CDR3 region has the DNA TGCAGCGTTGAAGATCGAGTCACGCAGGCCACCGGGGAGCTGTTTTTT.